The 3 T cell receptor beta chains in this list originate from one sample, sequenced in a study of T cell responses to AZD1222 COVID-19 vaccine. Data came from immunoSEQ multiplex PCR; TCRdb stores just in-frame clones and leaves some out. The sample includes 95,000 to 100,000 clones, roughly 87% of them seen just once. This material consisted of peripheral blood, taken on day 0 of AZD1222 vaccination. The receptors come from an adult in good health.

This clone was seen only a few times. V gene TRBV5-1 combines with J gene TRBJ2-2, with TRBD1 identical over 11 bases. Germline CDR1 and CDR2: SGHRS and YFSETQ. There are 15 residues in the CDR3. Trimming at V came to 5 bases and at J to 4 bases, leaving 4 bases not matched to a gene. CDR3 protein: CASRPGTGGTGELFF. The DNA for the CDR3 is TGCGCCAGCAGACCCGGGACAGGGGGCACCGGGGAGCTGTTTTTT. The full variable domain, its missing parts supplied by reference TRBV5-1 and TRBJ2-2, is KAGVTQTPRYLIKTRGQQVTLSCSPISGHRSVSWYQQTPGQGLQFLFEYFSETQRNKGNFPGRFSGRQFSNSRSEMNVSTLELGDSALYLCASRPGTGGTGELFFGEGSRLTVL.

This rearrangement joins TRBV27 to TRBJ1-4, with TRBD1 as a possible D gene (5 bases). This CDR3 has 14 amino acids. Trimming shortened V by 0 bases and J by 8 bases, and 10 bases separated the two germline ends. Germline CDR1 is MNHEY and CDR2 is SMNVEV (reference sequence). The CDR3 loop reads CASSLSGVSEKLFF. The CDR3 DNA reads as TGTGCCAGCAGTTTATCGGGGGTTTCCGAAAAACTGTTTTTT.

CDR3 residues: CASSLPGATNEQYF. CDR3 nucleotide sequence: TGTGCCAGCAGCTTACCCGGGGCTACCAACGAGCAGTACTTC. V and J are TRBV7-8 and TRBJ2-7; D is perhaps TRBD1 or TRBD2 (5 bases each). The CDR3 length is 14 residues. V lost 2 bases, J lost 5 bases, and 13 bases lay in between. Germline V lookup: CDR1 SGHVS, CDR2 FQNEAQ.